This TCR beta chain was captured in a study of CD8 T cells in Susac syndrome. The CDR3 is made up of 14 amino acids. From germline, CDR1 is SQVTM and CDR2 ANQGSEA. With 4 bases clipped from V and 2 bases from J, the junction kept 8 bases outside the gene matches. When the RNA was reverse transcribed, random hexamers were used with an input of about 0.5 to 1 ug. The TCR beta CDR3 was amplified by immunoSEQ multiplex PCR across 54 Vbeta, 13 Jbeta. TCRdb independently ran MiXCR on the immunoSEQ multiplex PCR reads; one entry per CDR3 protein. The sample contains more than 100,000 distinct CDR3 sequences, roughly 94% of which appear only once. Sequencing of TCR beta was performed on blood CD8+ T cells and on blood CD4+ T cells. Negative isolation was applied to CD8+ and CD4+ T cells, and FACS enrichment was applied to TEMRA cells.

What was sequenced was CD8+ T cells from PBMCs. The source is a human donor with Susac syndrome. V usage is TRBV29-1 and J usage is TRBJ2-7; 7 bases match TRBD1. CDR3: CSVVSYQGAYEQYF. The CDR3 nucleotides read TGCAGCGTTGTAAGTTACCAGGGGGCCTACGAGCAGTACTTC.